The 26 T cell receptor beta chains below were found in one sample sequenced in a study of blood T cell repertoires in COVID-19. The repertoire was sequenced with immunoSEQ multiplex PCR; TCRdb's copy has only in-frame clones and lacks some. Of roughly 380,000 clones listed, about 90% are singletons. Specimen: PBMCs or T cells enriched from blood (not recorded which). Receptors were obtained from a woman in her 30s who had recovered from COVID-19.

CDR3 DNA: TGTGCCAGCAGTTCCAGCTCCTACAATGAGCAGTTCTTC. Its translation is CASSSSSYNEQFF. V gene TRBV27 combines with J gene TRBJ2-1; no definite D call. The germline CDR1 and CDR2 sequences are MNHEY and SMNVEV (reference sequence). Deletions cut 4 bases from V and 0 bases from J, with 4 bases between. This CDR3 is built from 13 residues.

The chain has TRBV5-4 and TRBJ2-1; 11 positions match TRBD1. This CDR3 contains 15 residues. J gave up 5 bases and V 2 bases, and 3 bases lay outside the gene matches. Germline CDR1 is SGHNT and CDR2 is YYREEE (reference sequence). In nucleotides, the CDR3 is TGTGCCAGCAGCTTAGGGGGACAGGGGGACAATGAGCAGTTCTTC. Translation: CASSLGGQGDNEQFF.

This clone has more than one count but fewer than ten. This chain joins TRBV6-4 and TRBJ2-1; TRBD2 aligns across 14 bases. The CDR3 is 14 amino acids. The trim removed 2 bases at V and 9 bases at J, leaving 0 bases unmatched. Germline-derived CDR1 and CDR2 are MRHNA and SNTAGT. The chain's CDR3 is CASSDGTSGSEQFF. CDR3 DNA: TGTGCCAGCAGTGACGGGACTAGCGGGAGTGAGCAGTTCTTC.

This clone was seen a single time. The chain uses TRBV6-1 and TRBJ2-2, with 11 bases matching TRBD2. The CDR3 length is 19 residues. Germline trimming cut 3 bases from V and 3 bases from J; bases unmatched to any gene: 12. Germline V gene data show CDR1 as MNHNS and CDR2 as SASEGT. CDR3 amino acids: CASSDPGLADLWDTGELFF. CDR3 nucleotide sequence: TGTGCCAGCAGTGACCCGGGACTAGCGGACCTCTGGGACACCGGGGAGCTGTTTTTT.

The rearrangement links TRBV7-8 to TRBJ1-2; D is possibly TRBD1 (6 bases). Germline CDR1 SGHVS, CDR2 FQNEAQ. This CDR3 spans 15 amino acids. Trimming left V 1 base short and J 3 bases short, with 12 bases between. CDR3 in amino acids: CASSLGTGQYYGYTF. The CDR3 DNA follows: TGTGCCAGCAGCTTAGGGACCGGACAGTACTATGGCTACACCTTC.

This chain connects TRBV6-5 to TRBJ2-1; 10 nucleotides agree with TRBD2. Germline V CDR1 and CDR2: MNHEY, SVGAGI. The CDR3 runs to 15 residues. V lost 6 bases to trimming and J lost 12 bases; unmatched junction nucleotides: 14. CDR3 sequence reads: CASSPTSGWRRGQFF. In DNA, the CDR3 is TGTGCCAGCAGCCCGACTAGCGGGTGGCGGCGTGGGCAGTTCTTC.

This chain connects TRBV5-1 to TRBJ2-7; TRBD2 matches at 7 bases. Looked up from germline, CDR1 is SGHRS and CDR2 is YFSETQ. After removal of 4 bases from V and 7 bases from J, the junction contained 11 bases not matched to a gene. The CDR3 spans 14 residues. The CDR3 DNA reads TGCGCCAGCAGCCTCGGGACTAATTCCCTGGAGCAGTACTTC. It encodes CASSLGTNSLEQYF. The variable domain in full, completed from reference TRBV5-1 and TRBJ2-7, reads KAGVTQTPRYLIKTRGQQVTLSCSPISGHRSVSWYQQTPGQGLQFLFEYFSETQRNKGNFPGRFSGRQFSNSRSEMNVSTLELGDSALYLCASSLGTNSLEQYFGPGTRLTVT.

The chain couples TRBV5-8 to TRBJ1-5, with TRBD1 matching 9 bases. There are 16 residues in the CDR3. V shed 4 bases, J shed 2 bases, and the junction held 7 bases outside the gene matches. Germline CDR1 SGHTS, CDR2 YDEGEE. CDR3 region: CASSQGQGGRNQPQHF. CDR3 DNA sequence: TGTGCCAGCAGCCAGGGACAGGGAGGACGCAATCAGCCCCAGCATTTT.

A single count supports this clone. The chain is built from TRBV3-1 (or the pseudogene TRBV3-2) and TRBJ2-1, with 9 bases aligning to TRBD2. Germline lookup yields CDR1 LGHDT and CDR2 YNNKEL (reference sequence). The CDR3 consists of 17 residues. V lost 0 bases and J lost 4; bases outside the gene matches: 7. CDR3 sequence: CASSQDSAGGLYNEQFF. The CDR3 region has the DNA TGTGCCAGCAGCCAAGATTCCGCGGGGGGGCTTTACAATGAGCAGTTCTTC.

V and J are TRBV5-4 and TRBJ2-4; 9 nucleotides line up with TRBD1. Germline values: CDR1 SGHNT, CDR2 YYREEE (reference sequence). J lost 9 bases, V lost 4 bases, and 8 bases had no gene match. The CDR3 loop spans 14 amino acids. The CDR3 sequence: CASSPQGAGLIQYF. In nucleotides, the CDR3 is TGTGCCAGCAGCCCACAGGGGGCCGGCCTCATTCAGTACTTC.

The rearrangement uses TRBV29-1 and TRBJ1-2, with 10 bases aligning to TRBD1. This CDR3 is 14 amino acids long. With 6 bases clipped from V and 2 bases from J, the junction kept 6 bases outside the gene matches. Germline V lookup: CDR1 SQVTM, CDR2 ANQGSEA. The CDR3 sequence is CSVNPGQGNYGYTF. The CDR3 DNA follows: TGCAGCGTCAACCCGGGACAGGGGAACTATGGCTACACCTTC. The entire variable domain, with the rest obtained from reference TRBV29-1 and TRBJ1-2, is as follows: SAVISQKPSRDICQRGTSLTIQCQVDSQVTMMFWYRQQPGQSLTLIATANQGSEATYESGFVIDKFPISRPNLTFSTLTVSNMSPEDSSIYLCSVNPGQGNYGYTFGSGTRLTVV.

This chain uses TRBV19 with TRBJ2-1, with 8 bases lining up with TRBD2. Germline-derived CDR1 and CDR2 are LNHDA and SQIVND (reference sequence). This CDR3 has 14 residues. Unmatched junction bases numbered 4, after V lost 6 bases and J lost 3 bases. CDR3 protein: CASSKTSVYNEQFF. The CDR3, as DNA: TGTGCCAGTAGCAAGACTAGCGTCTACAATGAGCAGTTCTTC.

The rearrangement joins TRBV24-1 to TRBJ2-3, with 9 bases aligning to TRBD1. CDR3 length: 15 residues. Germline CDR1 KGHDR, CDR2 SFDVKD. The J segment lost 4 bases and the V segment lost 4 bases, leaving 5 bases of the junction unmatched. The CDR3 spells CATSDLGQGPDTQYF. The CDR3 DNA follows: TGTGCCACCAGTGACCTCGGACAGGGGCCAGATACGCAGTATTTT.

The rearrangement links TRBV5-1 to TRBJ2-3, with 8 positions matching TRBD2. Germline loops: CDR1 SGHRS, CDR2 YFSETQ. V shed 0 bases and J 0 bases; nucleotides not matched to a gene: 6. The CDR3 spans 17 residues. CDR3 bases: TGCGCCAGCAGCTTGGCTGCGAGCGGGAGAAGCACAGATACGCAGTATTTT. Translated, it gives CASSLAASGRSTDTQYF.

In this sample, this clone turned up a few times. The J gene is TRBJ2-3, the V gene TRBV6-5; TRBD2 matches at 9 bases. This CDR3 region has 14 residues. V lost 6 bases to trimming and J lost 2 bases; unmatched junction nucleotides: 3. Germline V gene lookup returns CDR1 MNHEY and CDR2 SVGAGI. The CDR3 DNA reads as TGTGCCAGCAGCGCTAGCGGGAACACAGATACGCAGTATTTT. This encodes CASSASGNTDTQYF.

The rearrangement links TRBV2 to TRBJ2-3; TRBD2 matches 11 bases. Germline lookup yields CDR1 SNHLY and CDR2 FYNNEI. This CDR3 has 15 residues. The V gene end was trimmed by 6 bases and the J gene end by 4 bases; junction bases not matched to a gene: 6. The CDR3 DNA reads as TGTGCCAGCAGAGGGACTAGCGGTAGGGCAGATACGCAGTATTTT. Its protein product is CASRGTSGRADTQYF.

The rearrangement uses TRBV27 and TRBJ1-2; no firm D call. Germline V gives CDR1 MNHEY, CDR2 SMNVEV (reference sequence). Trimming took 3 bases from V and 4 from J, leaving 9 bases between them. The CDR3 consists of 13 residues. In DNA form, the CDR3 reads TGTGCCAGCAGTTTTGAGGGAGGCTATGGCTACACCTTC. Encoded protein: CASSFEGGYGYTF.

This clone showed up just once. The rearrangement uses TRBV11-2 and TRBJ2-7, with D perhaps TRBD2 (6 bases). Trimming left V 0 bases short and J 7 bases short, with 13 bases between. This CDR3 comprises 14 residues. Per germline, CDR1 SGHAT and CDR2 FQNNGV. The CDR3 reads CASSLDALASEQYF. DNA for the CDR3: TGTGCCAGCAGCTTAGATGCTCTAGCGAGTGAGCAGTACTTC.

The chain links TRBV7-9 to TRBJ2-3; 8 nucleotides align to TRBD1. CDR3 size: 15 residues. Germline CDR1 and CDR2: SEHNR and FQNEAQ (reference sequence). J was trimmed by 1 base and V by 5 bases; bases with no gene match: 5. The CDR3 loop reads CASSLGQGGTDTQYF. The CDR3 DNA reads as TGTGCCAGCAGCCTCGGACAGGGAGGCACAGATACGCAGTATTTT.

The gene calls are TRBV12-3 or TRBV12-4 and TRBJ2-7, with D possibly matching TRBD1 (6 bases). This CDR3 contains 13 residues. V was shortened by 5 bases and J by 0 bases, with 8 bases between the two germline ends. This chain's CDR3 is CASSDRNSYEQYF. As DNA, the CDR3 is TGTGCCAGCAGTGACAGGAACTCCTACGAGCAGTACTTC.

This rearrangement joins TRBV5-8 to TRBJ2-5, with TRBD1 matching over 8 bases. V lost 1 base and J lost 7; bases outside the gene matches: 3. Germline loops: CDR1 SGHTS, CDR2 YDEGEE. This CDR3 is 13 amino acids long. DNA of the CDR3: TGTGCCAGCAGCTTGTTACAGGGGGGGACCCAGTACTTC. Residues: CASSLLQGGTQYF.

The CDR3: CASSDGTSGGNPQETQYF. The CDR3 region has the DNA TGTGCCAGCAGCGACGGGACTAGCGGGGGGAACCCCCAAGAGACCCAGTACTTC. The rearrangement links TRBV3-1 (or the pseudogene TRBV3-2) to TRBJ2-5, with TRBD2 identical over 15 bases. This CDR3 region has 18 residues. The V gene end was trimmed by 5 bases and the J gene end by 1 base; junction bases not matched to a gene: 8. The germline V gene encodes CDR1 LGHDT and CDR2 YNNKEL (reference sequence).

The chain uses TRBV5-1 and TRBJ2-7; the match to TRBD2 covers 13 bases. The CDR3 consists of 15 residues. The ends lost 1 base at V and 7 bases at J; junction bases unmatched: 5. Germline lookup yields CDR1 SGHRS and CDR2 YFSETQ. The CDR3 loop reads CASSLTSGRAGEQYF. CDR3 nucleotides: TGCGCCAGCAGCTTGACTAGCGGGAGGGCGGGGGAGCAGTACTTC.

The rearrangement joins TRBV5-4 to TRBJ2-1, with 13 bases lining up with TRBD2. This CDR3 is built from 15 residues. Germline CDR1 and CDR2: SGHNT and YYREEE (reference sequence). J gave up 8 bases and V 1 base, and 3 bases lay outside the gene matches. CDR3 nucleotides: TGTGCCAGCAGCTTGACTAGCGGGGGGGCTCATGAGCAGTTCTTC. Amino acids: CASSLTSGGAHEQFF. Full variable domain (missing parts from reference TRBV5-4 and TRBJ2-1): ETGVTQSPTHLIKTRGQQVTLRCSSQSGHNTVSWYQQALGQGPQFIFQYYREEENGRGNFPPRFSGLQFPNYSSELNVNALELDDSALYLCASSLTSGGAHEQFFGPGTRLTVL.

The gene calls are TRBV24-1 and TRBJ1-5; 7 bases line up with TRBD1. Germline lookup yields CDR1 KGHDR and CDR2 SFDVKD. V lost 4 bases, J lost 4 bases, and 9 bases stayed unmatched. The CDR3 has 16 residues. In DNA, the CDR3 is TGTGCCACCAGTGACCATCGACAGGGAGATAATCAGCCCCAGCATTTT. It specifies CATSDHRQGDNQPQHF.

CDR3 bases: TGTGCCAGTAGAATACAGGGGAACACTGAAGCTTTCTTT. Protein: CASRIQGNTEAFF. The V gene is TRBV19, the J gene TRBJ1-1, with a tentative D call TRBD1 (6 bases). V was clipped by 6 bases and J by 1 base, with 9 bases between them. The CDR3 sequence is 13 residues long. From germline, CDR1 is LNHDA and CDR2 SQIVND (reference sequence).